This entry features one TCR beta chain sequence. This specimen comes from a study of CD8 T cells in Susac syndrome. The J segment lost 5 bases and the V segment lost 3 bases, leaving 9 bases of the junction unmatched. This CDR3 has 17 residues. RNA amounts of about 0.5 to 1 ug underwent reverse transcription with random hexamers. Amplification of TCR beta CDR3 used immunoSEQ multiplex PCR across 54 Vbeta and 13 Jbeta. Each CDR3 protein is one row after TCRdb ran MiXCR on the immunoSEQ multiplex PCR reads. The top ten clones hold about 0.095% of a sample with about 200,000 distinct CDR3 sequences, 85% to 95% of them seen once.

The sequence was obtained from a human donor in good health. The specimen sequenced was CD4+ T cells from PBMCs. This chain links TRBV12-3 or TRBV12-4 with TRBJ2-2; 10 nucleotides align to TRBD2. The CDR3 reads CASSLGSSGRMTGELFF. The DNA of the CDR3 is TGTGCCAGCAGTTTGGGGTCTAGCGGGAGAATGACCGGGGAGCTGTTTTTT.